The 10 T cell receptor beta chains below were found in one sample sequenced in a study of cytomegalovirus exposure and HLA in healthy donors. The PCR used 60 Vbeta and 13 Jbeta primers. TCRdb's table, derived via immunoSEQ multiplex PCR, lists solely in-frame clones and lacks some. The profile shows around 130,000 clones, 80% to 90% of them singletons. Input material: PBMCs. The origin of the receptors is a woman between 40 and 55 years old in good health and CMV-seropositive.

The chain combines TRBV9 with TRBJ1-2; D gene ambiguous. The CDR3 length is 13 residues. Between the trimmed V and J ends, which lost 2 bases and 2 bases, there was a span of 7 bases. Germline CDR1 is SGDLS and CDR2 is YYNGEE. CDR3 residues: CASSVSENYGYTF. The DNA of the CDR3 is TGTGCCAGCAGCGTGTCAGAAAACTATGGCTACACCTTC. Full variable domain (remainder filled in from reference TRBV9 and TRBJ1-2): DSGVTQTPKHLITATGQRVTLRCSPRSGDLSVYWYQQSLDQGLQFLIQYYNGEERAKGNILERFSAQQFPDLHSELNLSSLELGDSALYFCASSVSENYGYTFGSGTRLTVV.

This clone was picked up one time. The V gene is TRBV13, the J gene TRBJ2-7, with D possibly TRBD2 on 6 matching bases. Germline V gene lookup returns CDR1 PRHDT and CDR2 FYEKMQ (reference sequence). V was trimmed by 5 bases and J by 7 bases, leaving 15 bases between them. The CDR3 loop spans 13 amino acids. CDR3: CASSPALAKEQYF. The CDR3, as DNA: TGTGCCAGCAGCCCGGCTCTAGCGAAGGAGCAGTACTTC.

This chain connects TRBV29-1 to TRBJ2-2; 7 bases align to TRBD1. With V trimmed by 3 bases and J by 6 bases, 4 bases remained unmatched. Germline CDR1 is SQVTM and CDR2 is ANQGSEA. The CDR3 is 13 residues long. CDR3 residues: CSVETDRPGELFF. CDR3 nucleotides: TGCAGCGTTGAGACGGACAGGCCCGGGGAGCTGTTTTTT.

The chain is built from TRBV7-9 and TRBJ2-3, with TRBD2 matching over 8 bases. Germline assignment: CDR1 SEHNR and CDR2 FQNEAQ (reference sequence). Trimming took 2 bases from V and 12 from J; bases not matched to a gene: 10. This CDR3 has 14 residues. In DNA, the CDR3 is TGTGCCAGCAGCTTAATGGGAAGCGGGGGCTTCCAGTATTTT. Amino acid sequence: CASSLMGSGGFQYF.

The rearrangement links TRBV29-1 to TRBJ1-4; D uncertain. The ends were cut back, 3 bases at V and 5 bases at J, with 10 bases in the middle. Germline assignment: CDR1 SQVTM and CDR2 ANQGSEA. The CDR3 is made up of 13 amino acids. CDR3 in amino acids: CSVEPLGNEKLFF. The CDR3 DNA follows: TGCAGCGTTGAGCCACTCGGGAATGAAAAACTGTTTTTT.

This chain connects TRBV12-5 to TRBJ2-5; TRBD1 aligns across 10 bases. Germline loops: CDR1 LGHNT, CDR2 FRNRAP. CDR3 length: 17 amino acids. V lost 1 base and J lost 5; bases outside the gene matches: 10. The CDR3 nucleotides are TGTGCTAGTGGTTTGGCCTCCGGGACAGGGGCTCCGGAGACCCAGTACTTC. Translating gives CASGLASGTGAPETQYF. Supplemented by reference TRBV12-5 and TRBJ2-5, the full variable domain reads DARVTQTPRHKVTEMGQEVTMRCQPILGHNTVFWYRQTMMQGLELLAYFRNRAPLDDSGMPKDRFSAEMPDATLATLKIQPSEPRDSAVYFCASGLASGTGAPETQYFGPGTRLLVL.

This chain links TRBV2 with TRBJ2-5; D possibly corresponds to TRBD1 (5 bases). Germline-derived CDR1 and CDR2 are SNHLY and FYNNEI. The CDR3 totals 14 residues. V was trimmed by 4 bases and J by 2 bases, leaving 11 bases between them. For the CDR3, the DNA is TGTGCCAGCAGTGCGTACGGACAACAAGAGACCCAGTACTTC. Translation gives CASSAYGQQETQYF.

The chain's CDR3 is CSARVLGTEFF. The CDR3 nucleotides are TGCAGTGCTAGAGTACTAGGTACGGAGTTCTTC. The rearrangement joins TRBV20-1 to TRBJ2-1, with a tentative D call TRBD2 (5 bases). Trimming shortened V by 1 base and J by 14 bases, and 12 bases separated the two germline ends. Per the germline V gene, CDR1 is DFQATT and CDR2 is SNEGSKA (reference sequence). The CDR3 totals 11 residues.

The rearrangement joins TRBV4-2 to TRBJ2-7; 9 positions agree with TRBD1. CDR3 length equals 17 residues. V was pared by 0 bases and J by 5 bases, with 11 bases of the junction left unmatched. Germline loops: CDR1 LGHNA, CDR2 YNFKEQ. The CDR3 reads CASSQESSGDRAHEQYF. CDR3 nucleotides: TGTGCCAGCAGCCAAGAATCATCCGGGGACAGGGCCCACGAGCAGTACTTC.

V and J are TRBV7-2 and TRBJ2-7, with TRBD2 identical over 12 bases. The CDR3 runs to 15 residues. The germline V gene has CDR1 SGHTA and CDR2 FQGNSA. J gave up 7 bases and V 0 bases, and 4 bases lay outside the gene matches. DNA for the CDR3: TGTGCCAGCAGCTTAGCACTAGCGGGAGGTGGAGAGCAGTACTTC. Amino acid sequence: CASSLALAGGGEQYF.